The TCR beta chain under discussion was sequenced for a study of OX40 agonist ivuxolimab in advanced cancers. Study at large: At doses from 0.01 to 10 mg/kg, patients were given intravenous ivuxolimab every 2 weeks. Overall study findings and caveats: Near-lowest levels of clonal expansion characterized partial responders at 0.1-3.0 mg/kg.

This CDR3 has 14 amino acids. Per the germline V gene, CDR1 is SGHVS and CDR2 is FQNEAQ. V lost 5 bases to trimming and J lost 8 bases; unmatched junction nucleotides: 8. A few counts support this clone. The antigen remains unidentified. The data were produced by immunoSEQ multiplex PCR, yet TCRdb's version contains in-frame clones alone and is incomplete. The repertoire holds under 80,000 clones, with roughly 86% as singletons. This TCR was sampled from an adult with an advanced solid tumor such as melanoma, head and neck, liver or kidney cancer. The rearrangement links TRBV7-8 to TRBJ1-4; 7 bases are shared with TRBD1. The sample was CD4+ or CD8+ T cells sorted from blood, taken in a trial of the OX40 agonist ivuxolimab. The chain's CDR3 is CASSPDRAGEKLFF. The CDR3 DNA follows: TGTGCCAGCAGCCCCGACAGGGCGGGGGAAAAACTGTTTTTT.